This note documents a single TCR beta chain sequence. Its binding antigen is unknown. No quality values exist for individual bases; no much larger clone is one base distant. The data derive from a study of control samples from healthy donors and cancer patients (TCRdb year 2020). Libraries were made using the immunoSEQ multiplex PCR assay. TCRdb's version of the immuneACCESS table is confined to in-frame rearrangements and falls short of the full clone set. An unresolved V gene accounts for under half of the shortfall where checked; the remainder is of unknown origin. For this sample there are some 150,000 clones; nearly 96% appear just once. The top ten hold around 0.92% of the sample. Taken from the germline V gene, the CDR1 and CDR2 loops are SGHAT and FQNNGV. A distance of 8 bases separates the germline ends of V and J, which lose 5 bases and 0 bases respectively. The CDR3 goes from the cysteine to the phenylalanine over 15 residues. Just CDR3 DNA is preserved here, 45 bases in frame from base 1.

The chain employs TRBV11-2 and TRBJ1-6, with no D gene named confidently. Sequencing was carried out using blood. The receptor comes from a woman aged 25 to 39 in good health. The CDR3 has the sequence CASSRESSYNSPLHF. In nucleotides, the sequence is TGTGCCAGCAGCCGAGAGAGCTCCTATAATTCACCCCTCCACTTT.